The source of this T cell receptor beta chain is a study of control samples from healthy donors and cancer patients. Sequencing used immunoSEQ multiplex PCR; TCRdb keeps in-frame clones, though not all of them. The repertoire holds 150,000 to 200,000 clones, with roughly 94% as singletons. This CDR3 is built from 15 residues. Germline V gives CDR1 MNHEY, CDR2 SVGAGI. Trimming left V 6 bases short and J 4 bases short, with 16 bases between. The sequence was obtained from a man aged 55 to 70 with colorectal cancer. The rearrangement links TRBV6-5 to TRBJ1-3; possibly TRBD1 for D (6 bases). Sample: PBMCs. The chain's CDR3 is CASSSGQMTGNTIYF. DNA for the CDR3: TGTGCCAGCAGCTCCGGACAGATGACCGGAAACACCATATATTTT.